Shown below are 26 T cell receptor beta chains from a single sample sequenced in a study of blood T cell repertoires in COVID-19. The protocol was immunoSEQ multiplex PCR, while the TCRdb copy is restricted to in-frame clones and leaves out a portion. The profile covers hundreds of thousands of clones, with 88% appearing a single time and 6.9% taken by the ten largest. Sequencing was carried out using peripheral blood. These receptors all stem from a woman in her 30s who had recovered from COVID-19.

The rearrangement links TRBV18 to TRBJ1-2; 8 positions agree with TRBD1. Germline CDR1 and CDR2: KGHSH and LQKENI. The trim removed 3 bases at V and 1 base at J, leaving 7 bases unmatched. This CDR3 has 16 amino acids. The CDR3 nucleotides are TGTGCCAGCTCACCCGGGACAGGCCTCCTTAACTATGGCTACACCTTC. This translates into CASSPGTGLLNYGYTF.

This sequence joins TRBV9 and TRBJ2-7; the D gene is possibly TRBD2 (6 bases). This CDR3 is 13 amino acids long. Trimming cost V 4 bases and J 2 bases, with 10 bases left between them. Germline V lookup: CDR1 SGDLS, CDR2 YYNGEE. Here the CDR3 reads CASSRDSPYEQYF. The CDR3 nucleotides are TGTGCCAGCAGCCGGGACTCCCCCTACGAGCAGTACTTC.

V and J are TRBV13 and TRBJ2-1; D may be TRBD1 (6 bases). CDR3 length equals 15 residues. Germline V gene lookup returns CDR1 PRHDT and CDR2 FYEKMQ (reference sequence). The V end was cut by 2 bases, the J end by 6 bases, with 14 bases between. CDR3 in DNA: TGTGCCAGCAGCTTACCCCTTTTAGGGGGCAATGAGCAGTTCTTC. Its protein product is CASSLPLLGGNEQFF.

The chain employs TRBV18 and TRBJ1-1, with a tentative D call TRBD1 (6 bases). The CDR3 length is 14 residues. Germline assignment: CDR1 KGHSH and CDR2 LQKENI. Deletions cut 2 bases from V and 0 bases from J, with 7 bases between. CDR3 DNA sequence: TGTGCCAGCTCACCAGGACAGATGAACACTGAAGCTTTCTTT. Its protein product is CASSPGQMNTEAFF. Full variable domain (outside the CDR3, taken from reference TRBV18 and TRBJ1-1): NAGVMQNPRHLVRRRGQEARLRCSPMKGHSHVYWYRQLPEEGLKFMVYLQKENIIDESGMPKERFSAEFPKEGPSILRIQQVVRGDSAAYFCASSPGQMNTEAFFGQGTRLTVV.

Only a few counts were recorded for this clone. The chain combines TRBV7-6 with TRBJ2-7; TRBD1 aligns across 9 bases. This CDR3 is built from 16 residues. Germline assignment: CDR1 SGHVS and CDR2 FNYEAQ. Trimming removed 2 bases from V and 5 bases from J; junction bases left unmatched: 10. CDR3 region: CASSLRRWTGDNEQYF. As DNA, the CDR3 is TGTGCCAGCAGCTTAAGACGATGGACAGGGGACAACGAGCAGTACTTC.

The chain uses TRBV6-5 and TRBJ1-1; the D gene is possibly TRBD1 (6 bases). The V gene lost 6 bases and the J gene lost 0 bases, with 11 bases spanning the gap. CDR1 is MNHEY, CDR2 SVGAGI, per germline. The CDR3 is 14 amino acids. CDR3 amino acids: CASSTDSMNTEAFF. Written as DNA, the CDR3 is TGTGCCAGCAGCACGGACAGCATGAACACTGAAGCTTTCTTT.

The J gene is TRBJ1-6, the V gene TRBV7-2, with D possibly matching TRBD1 (5 bases). CDR1 and CDR2 from the germline V gene are SGHTA and FQGNSA. The length of the CDR3 is 15 residues. Trimming took 4 bases from V and 7 from J, leaving 14 bases between them. The chain's CDR3 is CASSSPGAGNSPLHF. CDR3 DNA: TGTGCCAGCAGCTCACCCGGGGCGGGGAATTCACCCCTCCACTTT. The full variable domain, its missing parts supplied by reference TRBV7-2 and TRBJ1-6, is GAGVSQSPSNKVTEKGKDVELRCDPISGHTALYWYRQSLGQGLEFLIYFQGNSAPDKSGLPSDRFSAERTGGSVSTLTIQRTQQEDSAVYLCASSSPGAGNSPLHFGNGTRLTVT.

The chain employs TRBV5-4 and TRBJ1-1; 9 bases agree with TRBD1. Germline-derived CDR1 and CDR2 are SGHNT and YYREEE (reference sequence). The CDR3 extends over 16 amino acids. V shed 0 bases and J 3 bases; nucleotides not matched to a gene: 6. This CDR3 reads CASSLANWDRDTEAFF. The CDR3 DNA follows: TGTGCCAGCAGCTTGGCCAACTGGGACAGGGACACTGAAGCTTTCTTT.

This clone was counted a few times. The chain employs TRBV6-2 or TRBV6-3 and TRBJ1-1; tentatively, D is TRBD1 (5 bases). The germline V and J ends were trimmed by 0 bases and 7 bases, with 15 bases remaining between them. The CDR3 totals 15 residues. The germline V gene encodes CDR1 MNHEY and CDR2 SVGEGT. The CDR3 coding sequence is TGTGCCAGCAGTTACTCGAATCAGGGAGGGATTGAAGCTTTCTTT. Residues: CASSYSNQGGIEAFF.

The J gene is TRBJ1-2, the V gene TRBV15; a possible D gene is TRBD1 (6 bases). Germline lookup yields CDR1 LNHNV and CDR2 YYDKDF (reference sequence). Trimming stripped 5 bases from V and 8 bases from J, with 15 bases between. The CDR3 covers 13 residues. The CDR3 DNA is TGTGCCACCAGCGGTCGGACAGATCCCGGCTACACCTTC. This encodes CATSGRTDPGYTF.

The chain links TRBV7-9 to TRBJ2-2; 9 bases align to TRBD1. CDR1 is SEHNR, CDR2 FQNEAQ, per germline (reference sequence). V shed 8 bases and J 7 bases; nucleotides not matched to a gene: 5. The CDR3 contains 13 residues. The CDR3 spells CASRGQGNGELFF. DNA of the CDR3: TGTGCCAGCCGCGGACAGGGGAACGGGGAGCTGTTTTTT.

This clone is medium-sized by share. The J gene is TRBJ1-6, the V gene TRBV4-1; 7 bases align to TRBD1. The CDR3 totals 19 residues. Losses at the gene ends were 2 bases for V and 7 bases for J; bases not matched to a gene: 17. Germline lookup yields CDR1 MGHRA and CDR2 YSYEKL. The CDR3 loop is CASSQSSTGELLVNSPLHF. In DNA, the CDR3 is TGCGCCAGCAGCCAATCTTCAACAGGGGAGCTCTTAGTGAATTCACCCCTCCACTTT.

V is TRBV13 and J is TRBJ2-7, with 12 bases fitting TRBD2. The CDR3 is made up of 16 amino acids. Germline V gene data show CDR1 as PRHDT and CDR2 as FYEKMQ (reference sequence). Germline trimming cut 5 bases from V and 4 bases from J; bases unmatched to any gene: 9. The CDR3 DNA sequence: TGTGCCAGCAGCCAGTCTAGCGGGGGGGCGTTGTACGAGCAGTACTTC. It codes for CASSQSSGGALYEQYF.

The V call is TRBV7-2, the J call TRBJ2-2, with TRBD1 identical over 7 bases. This CDR3 has 14 residues. In germline, CDR1 is SGHTA, CDR2 FQGNSA. The ends lost 4 bases at V and 4 bases at J; junction bases unmatched: 3. DNA of the CDR3: TGTGCCAGCAGCTATCGGACAGGCACCGGGGAGCTGTTTTTT. It is translated as CASSYRTGTGELFF.

The chain combines TRBV7-8 with TRBJ2-3; TRBD2 aligns across 13 bases. Trimming removed 0 bases from V and 4 bases from J; junction bases left unmatched: 1. There are 16 residues in the CDR3. The germline gives CDR1 SGHVS, CDR2 FQNEAQ. CDR3 DNA sequence: TGTGCCAGCAGCTTAGCCGGGACTAGCGGGGCAGATACGCAGTATTTT. Its protein product is CASSLAGTSGADTQYF.

The chain couples TRBV19 to TRBJ2-1; D may be TRBD1 (6 bases). The CDR3 contains 13 residues. Germline CDR1 and CDR2: LNHDA and SQIVND (reference sequence). Trimming removed 6 bases at V and 3 bases at J, with 9 bases between. The CDR3 DNA sequence: TGTGCCAGTAGAGGGGGTTACTACAATGAGCAGTTCTTC. Translation gives CASRGGYYNEQFF.

Only one count was recorded for this clone. The CDR3 sequence: CASSYRRGAKNIQYF. The DNA for the CDR3 is TGTGCCAGCAGTTACAGACGGGGAGCCAAAAACATTCAGTACTTC. The V gene is TRBV6-2 or TRBV6-3, the J gene TRBJ2-4; TRBD2 is a possible D gene (5 bases). Germline-derived CDR1 and CDR2 are MNHEY and SVGEGT. The CDR3 covers 15 residues. The ends were cut back, 2 bases at V and 0 bases at J, with 8 bases in the middle.

As concerns this clone: The sample holds other DNA sequences that translate to the same CDR3. V is TRBV28 and J is TRBJ2-7; the D is unclear. The length of the CDR3 is 12 residues. The germline V gene has CDR1 MDHEN and CDR2 SYDVKM. V was shortened by 1 base and J by 2 bases, with 3 bases between the two germline ends. CDR3 sequence: CASSLSTYEQYF. CDR3 coding DNA: TGTGCCAGCAGTTTATCTACCTACGAGCAGTACTTC.

The chain combines TRBV3-1 (or the pseudogene TRBV3-2) with TRBJ2-1, with 9 bases identical to TRBD1. Trimming at V came to 4 bases and at J to 5 bases, leaving 9 bases not matched to a gene. The CDR3 spans 16 residues. Germline assignment: CDR1 LGHDT and CDR2 YNNKEL (reference sequence). The CDR3 sequence is CASSRTGQGLNNEQFF. CDR3 coding DNA: TGTGCCAGCAGCCGTACGGGACAGGGTCTAAACAATGAGCAGTTCTTC.

The chain recombines TRBV5-1 with TRBJ2-3; 9 positions match TRBD2. From germline, CDR1 is SGHRS and CDR2 YFSETQ. V lost 0 bases, J lost 6 bases, and 5 bases stayed unmatched. The CDR3 has 15 residues. The CDR3 DNA reads as TGCGCCAGCAGCTTGGTTGCGGGGGGGCCGGATACGCAGTATTTT. Its protein product is CASSLVAGGPDTQYF.

The chain joins TRBV5-1 to TRBJ2-5; 9 bases align to TRBD2. This CDR3 region has 16 residues. V dropped 3 bases and J dropped 4; count of bases not matched to a gene: 10. Germline lookup yields CDR1 SGHRS and CDR2 YFSETQ. The CDR3 region has the DNA TGCGCCAGCAGCTGGGGGACTAGCCCCTCTTTAGAGACCCAGTACTTC. Protein sequence: CASSWGTSPSLETQYF.

The V call is TRBV5-1, the J call TRBJ2-7; TRBD1 matches at 9 bases. With 2 bases clipped from V and 2 bases from J, the junction kept 5 bases outside the gene matches. Germline assignment: CDR1 SGHRS and CDR2 YFSETQ. CDR3 length: 15 residues. CDR3 in DNA: TGCGCCAGCAGCTTCGGGGGACAGGGCACCTACGAGCAGTACTTC. Protein: CASSFGGQGTYEQYF.

The chain is built from TRBV7-8 and TRBJ2-5; TRBD2 aligns across 11 bases. Germline V lookup: CDR1 SGHVS, CDR2 FQNEAQ. With 2 bases clipped from V and 0 bases from J, the junction kept 8 bases outside the gene matches. CDR3 length: 18 amino acids. The CDR3 sequence is CASSLLMASGGYQETQYF. The CDR3 DNA follows: TGTGCCAGCAGCTTATTAATGGCTAGCGGGGGGTACCAAGAGACCCAGTACTTC.

Concerning this clone itself: An end of the junction does not agree with germline; a read error may underlie this. The chain couples TRBV5-4 to TRBJ2-2; the match to TRBD1 covers 8 bases. The CDR3 runs 15 residues. Germline CDR1 and CDR2: SGHNT and YYREEE (reference sequence). CDR3 sequence (DNA): TGTGCCAGCAGCTTATGGACAGGGAACGCCGGGGAGCTGTTTTTT. Amino acid sequence: CASSLWTGNAGELFF.

This clone was recorded once. This chain links TRBV29-1 with TRBJ2-6; D is possibly TRBD2 (6 bases). The CDR3 contains 14 residues. V dropped 4 bases and J dropped 1 base, with 8 bases sitting between them. Germline lookup yields CDR1 SQVTM and CDR2 ANQGSEA. CDR3 region: CSVGEASGANVLTF. The CDR3 region has the DNA TGCAGCGTTGGGGAGGCTTCTGGGGCCAACGTCCTGACTTTC.

The table lists this clone with a count of one. The chain recombines TRBV2 with TRBJ1-1, with D hard to call. Germline loops: CDR1 SNHLY, CDR2 FYNNEI. V lost 4 bases and J 1 base, leaving 7 bases between the germline ends. The CDR3 covers 13 residues. CDR3 nucleotides: TGTGCCAGCAGTGTGTACGGGAACACTGAAGCTTTCTTT. It encodes CASSVYGNTEAFF.